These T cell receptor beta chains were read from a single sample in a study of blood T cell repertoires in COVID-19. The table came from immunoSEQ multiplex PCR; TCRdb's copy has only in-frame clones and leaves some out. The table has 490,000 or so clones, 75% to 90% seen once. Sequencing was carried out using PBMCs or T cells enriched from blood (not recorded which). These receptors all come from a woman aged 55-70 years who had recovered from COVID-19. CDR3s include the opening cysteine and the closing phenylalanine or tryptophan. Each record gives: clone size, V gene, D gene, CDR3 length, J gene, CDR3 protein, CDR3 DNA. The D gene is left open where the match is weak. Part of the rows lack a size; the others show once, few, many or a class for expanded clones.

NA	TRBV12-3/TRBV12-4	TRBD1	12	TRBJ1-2	CATQGANYGYTF	TGTGCCACGCAGGGGGCTAACTATGGCTACACCTTC
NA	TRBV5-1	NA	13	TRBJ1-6	CASTAGRNSPLHF	TGCGCCAGCACTGCAGGGAGGAATTCACCCCTCCACTTT
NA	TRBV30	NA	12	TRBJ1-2	CAWSGGGYGYTF	TGTGCCTGGAGTGGAGGGGGCTATGGCTACACCTTC
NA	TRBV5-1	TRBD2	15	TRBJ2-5	CASSLAPGGRETQYF	TGCGCCAGCAGCTTGGCGCCGGGGGGACGGGAGACCCAGTACTTC
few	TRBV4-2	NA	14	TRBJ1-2	CASSLGEGNYGYTF	TGTGCCAGCAGCCTGGGGGAGGGGAACTATGGCTACACCTTC
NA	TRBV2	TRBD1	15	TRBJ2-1	CASSEGQGWDNEQFF	TGTGCCAGCAGTGAAGGACAGGGGTGGGACAATGAGCAGTTCTTC
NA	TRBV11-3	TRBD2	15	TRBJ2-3	CASSLIGLALDTQYF	TGTGCCAGCAGCTTAATAGGACTAGCGCTTGATACGCAGTATTTT
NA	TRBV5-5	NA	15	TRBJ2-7	CASSLLRQGSYEQYF	TGTGCCAGCAGCTTGCTGCGTCAGGGGTCCTACGAGCAGTACTTC
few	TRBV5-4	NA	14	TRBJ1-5	CASSLGGGNQPQHF	TGTGCCAGCAGCTTGGGAGGAGGCAATCAGCCCCAGCATTTT
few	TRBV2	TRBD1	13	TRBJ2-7	CARRTTGDGEQYF	TGTGCCAGAAGAACTACAGGGGACGGCGAGCAGTACTTC
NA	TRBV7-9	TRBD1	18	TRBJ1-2	CASSLWALPTGAAIGYTF	TGTGCCAGCAGCTTATGGGCCCTACCGACAGGGGCGGCCATTGGCTACACCTTC
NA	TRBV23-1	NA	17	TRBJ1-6	CASSQSVSGLRHSPLHF	TGCGCCAGCAGTCAATCCGTATCGGGACTAAGGCATTCACCCCTCCACTTT
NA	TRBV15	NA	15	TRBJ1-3	CATRLGAPSGNTIYF	TGTGCCACCAGACTGGGGGCTCCCTCTGGAAACACCATATATTTT
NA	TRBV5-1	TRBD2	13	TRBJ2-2	CASSSGGAGELFF	TGCGCCAGCAGCAGCGGGGGGGCCGGGGAGCTGTTTTTT
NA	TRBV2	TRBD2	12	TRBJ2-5	CASSGEGTTQYF	TGTGCCAGCAGTGGGGAGGGGACCACCCAGTACTTC
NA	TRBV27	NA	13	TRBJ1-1	CASSFYANTEAFF	TGTGCCAGCAGTTTCTATGCGAACACTGAAGCTTTCTTT
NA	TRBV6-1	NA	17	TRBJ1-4	CASSEQAGRTYYEKLFF	TGTGCCAGCAGTGAGCAGGCAGGCCGCACTTATTATGAAAAACTGTTTTTT
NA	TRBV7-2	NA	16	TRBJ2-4	CASSLARGGAKNIQYF	TGTGCCAGCAGCTTAGCAAGGGGGGGGGCCAAAAACATTCAGTACTTC
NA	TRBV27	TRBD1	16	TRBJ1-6	CASSAPTGFYNSPLHF	TGTGCCAGCAGTGCGCCGACAGGGTTCTATAATTCACCCCTCCACTTT
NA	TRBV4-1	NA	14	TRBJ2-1	CASSQGFRANEQFF	TGCGCCAGCAGCCAAGGGTTCAGGGCTAATGAGCAGTTCTTC
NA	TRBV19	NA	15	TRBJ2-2	CASSIRGMVTGELFF	TGTGCCAGTAGTATTCGGGGGATGGTGACCGGGGAGCTGTTTTTT
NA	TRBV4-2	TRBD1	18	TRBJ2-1	CASSPTRTGILGSGEQFF	TGTGCCAGCAGCCCGACCCGGACAGGGATATTGGGTAGCGGTGAGCAGTTCTTC
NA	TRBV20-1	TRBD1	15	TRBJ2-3	CSASRDRPGTDTQYF	TGCAGTGCGAGTAGGGACAGGCCAGGCACAGATACGCAGTATTTT
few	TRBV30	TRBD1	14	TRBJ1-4	CAWSDGQAEEKLFF	TGTGCCTGGAGTGACGGACAGGCGGAAGAAAAACTGTTTTTT
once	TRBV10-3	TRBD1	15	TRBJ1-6	CAIRPGTGHNSPLHF	TGTGCCATCAGACCGGGGACAGGGCATAATTCACCCCTCCACTTT
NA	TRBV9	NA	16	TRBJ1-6	CASSVQGSSYNSPLHF	TGTGCCAGCAGCGTTCAAGGGAGCTCCTATAATTCACCCCTCCACTTT
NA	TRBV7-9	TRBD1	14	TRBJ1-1	CASSLIRDSTEAFF	TGTGCCAGCAGCTTAATCCGGGACAGCACTGAAGCTTTCTTT
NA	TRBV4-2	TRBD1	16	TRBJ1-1	CASSQGTGGINTEAFF	TGTGCCAGCAGCCAAGGGACAGGGGGCATAAACACTGAAGCTTTCTTT
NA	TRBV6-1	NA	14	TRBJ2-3	CASSERRETDTQYF	TGTGCCAGCAGTGAACGGAGGGAAACAGATACGCAGTATTTT
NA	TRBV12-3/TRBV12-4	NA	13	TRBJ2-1	CASSKTGPNEQFF	TGTGCCAGCAGTAAGACAGGTCCCAATGAGCAGTTCTTC
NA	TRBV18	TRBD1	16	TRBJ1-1	CASSPTGQVVATEAFF	TGTGCCAGCTCACCTACGGGACAGGTCGTTGCTACTGAAGCTTTCTTT
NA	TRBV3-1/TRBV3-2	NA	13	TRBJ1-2	CASSLRGRGGYTF	TGTGCCAGCAGCCTCAGGGGCAGGGGTGGCTACACCTTC
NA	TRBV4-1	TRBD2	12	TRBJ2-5	CATSGDQETQYF	TGCGCCACTAGCGGGGACCAAGAGACCCAGTACTTC
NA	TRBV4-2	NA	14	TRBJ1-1	CASSQDAGSAEAFF	TGTGCCAGCAGCCAAGATGCGGGGTCCGCTGAAGCTTTCTTT
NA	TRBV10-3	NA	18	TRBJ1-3	CAISESFIRQAPGNTIYF	TGTGCCATCAGTGAGTCCTTTATAAGGCAGGCCCCTGGAAACACCATATATTTT
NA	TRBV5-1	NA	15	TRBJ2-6	CASSSVRSGANVLTF	TGCGCCAGCAGCTCTGTCCGCTCTGGGGCCAACGTCCTGACTTTC
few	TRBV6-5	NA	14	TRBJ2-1	CASSRRGLSNEQFF	TGTGCCAGCAGTCGGCGGGGGCTTTCTAATGAGCAGTTCTTC
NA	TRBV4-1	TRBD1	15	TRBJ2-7	CASSQKGQGTYEQYF	TGCGCCAGCAGCCAGAAAGGACAGGGAACCTACGAGCAGTACTTC
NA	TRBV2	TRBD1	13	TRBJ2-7	CASTGQGAREQYF	TGTGCCAGTACCGGACAGGGAGCGAGGGAGCAGTACTTC
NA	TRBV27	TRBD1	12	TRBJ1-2	CASSPYRGGYTF	TGTGCCAGCAGTCCTTACAGGGGGGGCTACACCTTC
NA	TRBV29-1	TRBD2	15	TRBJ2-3	CSLGGTGGGTDTQYF	TGCAGCTTGGGAGGGACGGGGGGTGGCACAGATACGCAGTATTTT
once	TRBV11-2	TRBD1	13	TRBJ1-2	CASSPGQNYGYTF	TGTGCCAGCAGCCCGGGACAGAACTATGGCTACACCTTC
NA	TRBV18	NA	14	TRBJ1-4	CASSLYATNEKLFF	TGTGCCAGCTCCTTGTATGCAACTAATGAAAAACTGTTTTTT
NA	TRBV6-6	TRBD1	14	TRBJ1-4	CASRSQGVSEKLFF	TGTGCCAGCAGATCACAGGGGGTTAGTGAAAAACTGTTTTTT
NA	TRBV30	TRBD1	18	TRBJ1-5	CAWKMFTDRSYSNQPQHF	TGTGCCTGGAAGATGTTTACGGACAGGTCCTATAGCAATCAGCCCCAGCATTTT
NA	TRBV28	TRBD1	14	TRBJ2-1	CASSPQGARREQFF	TGTGCCAGCAGTCCTCAGGGGGCGCGTAGGGAGCAGTTCTTC
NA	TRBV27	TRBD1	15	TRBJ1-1	CASSKGQGAPTEAFF	TGTGCCAGCAGTAAGGGACAGGGGGCGCCAACTGAAGCTTTCTTT
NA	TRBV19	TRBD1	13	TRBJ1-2	CASRRDRGWNYTF	TGTGCCAGTAGACGAGACAGGGGTTGGAACTACACCTTC
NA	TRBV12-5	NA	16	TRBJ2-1	CASGVTGVKPYNEQFF	TGTGCTAGTGGTGTGACAGGCGTTAAACCATACAATGAGCAGTTCTTC
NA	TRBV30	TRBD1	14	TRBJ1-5	CAWPGDRDLQPQHF	TGTGCCTGGCCCGGTGACAGGGACCTTCAGCCCCAGCATTTT